This record concerns one T cell receptor (beta chain) sequence. This record belongs to a study of cytomegalovirus exposure and HLA in healthy donors. The study ran its PCR with 60 Vbeta and 13 Jbeta primers. Sequencing used immunoSEQ multiplex PCR; TCRdb keeps in-frame clones, though not all of them. The repertoire holds roughly 200,000 clones, with around 80% as singletons. The trim removed 5 bases at V and 3 bases at J, leaving 5 bases unmatched. CDR1 is SGHVS, CDR2 FNYEAQ, per germline. The CDR3 has 14 residues. Material: PBMCs. This TCR was sampled from a man younger than 40 in good health and CMV-seronegative. This rearrangement joins TRBV7-6 to TRBJ1-2; 8 bases agree with TRBD1. CDR3 residues: CASSPRTGHYGYTF. DNA for the CDR3: TGTGCCAGCAGCCCGAGGACAGGGCACTATGGCTACACCTTC.